This TCR beta chain was sequenced in a study of metastatic and nonmetastatic thyroid tumors (dated by TCRdb to 2020 to 2021). Regarding the research as a whole: The researchers compared repertoires between peripheral blood samples and tumor or nodule tissue samples from patients with malignant or benign thyroid disease. Study-level results and caveats: In both blood and tumor samples, malignant tumors were reported to have significantly higher TCR beta diversity than benign nodules.

No treatment had been received by any patient before thyroid surgery. Using T-cell receptor beta sequencing, the study looked back at clinical samples from patients collected from the early 2010s to the late 2010s. The CDR3, cysteine through phenylalanine, is 11 amino acids long. The DNA shown is the 33-base CDR3, in frame from base 1. CDR1 MDHEN and CDR2 SYDVKM are derived from the germline V gene. V is cut by 6 bases and J by 6 bases, and the space between the germline ends is 9 bases. Libraries were built with PCR. Sequenced on an Illumina HiSeq 4000. High-throughput sequencing was used to profile the CDR3 region of the TCR beta-chain in every patient. The authors' analysis ran thus. The researchers built a classifier to tell apart papillary thyroid cancer patients with distant metastasis, based on CDR3 differences among clinicopathological groups. The Shannon index was used to measure repertoire diversity, and the Morisita-Horn index was used to measure how similar tumor and blood repertoires were. The public reads were run again by TCRdb, first through fastp at Q25 and then through MiXCR, and only productive beta chains were kept. V and J calls and clone size were set by TCRdb, not the authors. This sample gives some 19,000 clones in total; roughly a quarter of them show up just once. Roughly 10% of the sample is in the top ten clones.

This clone was detected many times. Its target antigen remains unknown. Nothing much larger sits one base from this clone, and base qualities are not available. The sequenced sample was tumor tissue. This sequence originates from a female donor with papillary thyroid cancer or a benign thyroid nodule (not recorded which). Some clones in this sample may be carry-over from other donors' samples. This chain joins TRBV28 to TRBJ2-7, with the D gene call left open. The sequenced DNA is TGTGCCAGCAGCCTCTTTGGCGAGCAGTACTTC. It specifies CASSLFGEQYF.